This entry lists 6 T cell receptor beta chains sequenced from one sample in a study of cytomegalovirus exposure and HLA in healthy donors. 13 Jbeta primers and 60 Vbeta primers were used for the PCR. TCRdb keeps only in-frame clones here, not all; method: immunoSEQ multiplex PCR. The sample shows approximately 150,000 clones, around 77% of them seen only once. Sample: PBMCs. These receptor sequences come from a young man in good health and CMV-seropositive.

As DNA, the CDR3 is TGTGTCAGAAGCTTAGGCAGGGGCGGGAATTCACCCCTCCACTTT. Residues: CVRSLGRGGNSPLHF. V gene TRBV7-5 combines with J gene TRBJ1-6; the D segment call TRBD1 is taken from the table without a DNA check. TRBV7-5 is described as a pseudogene. The CDR3 has 15 residues.

This clone was counted a few times. The chain links TRBV15 to TRBJ1-2; no firm D call. This CDR3 comprises 15 residues. In germline, CDR1 is LNHNV, CDR2 YYDKDF (reference sequence). The ends were cut back, 1 base at V and 0 bases at J, with 9 bases in the middle. CDR3 loop: CATSRGEGSNYGYTF. The CDR3 DNA reads TGTGCCACCAGCAGAGGAGAGGGTTCTAACTATGGCTACACCTTC.

Note on this clone: Other DNA sequences in the sample encode the same CDR3. The chain couples TRBV7-7 to TRBJ2-5, with TRBD1 identical over 7 bases. The CDR3 has 13 residues. The junction had 3 bases not matched to a gene; V was cut back by 6 bases and J by 2 bases. CDR1 is SSHAT and CDR2 is FNYEAQ in the germline V gene (reference sequence). The CDR3 loop is CASSLDRQETQYF. In DNA, the CDR3 is TGTGCCAGCAGTTTGGACAGGCAAGAGACCCAGTACTTC.

The rearrangement joins TRBV6-5 to TRBJ2-3; TRBD1 matches at 9 bases. Trimming cost V 7 bases and J 3 bases; bases outside gene matches: 5. The CDR3 has 14 residues. The germline gives CDR1 MNHEY, CDR2 SVGAGI. CDR3 nucleotide sequence: TGTGCCAGCATCCCACAGGGGGCAACAGATACGCAGTATTTT. It is translated as CASIPQGATDTQYF.

The chain recombines TRBV27 with TRBJ1-6; a possible D gene is TRBD1 (5 bases). This CDR3 spans 16 amino acids. CDR1 is MNHEY, CDR2 SMNVEV, per germline (reference sequence). Between the trimmed V and J ends, which lost 5 bases and 1 base, there was a span of 12 bases. The DNA for the CDR3 is TGTGCCAGCAGTCCCCAGGGCAGATCCTATAATTCACCCCTCCACTTT. Its translation is CASSPQGRSYNSPLHF.

The chain joins TRBV5-1 to TRBJ2-5; D might be TRBD1 (6 bases). This CDR3 comprises 13 residues. The V gene lost 7 bases and the J gene lost 1 base, with 11 bases spanning the gap. CDR1 is SGHRS and CDR2 is YFSETQ in the germline V gene. The DNA of the CDR3 is TGCGCCAGCCAACAGGGATTCCAAGAGACCCAGTACTTC. As protein: CASQQGFQETQYF.